These T cell receptor beta chains were read from a single sample in a study of T-cell reconstitution after alpha-beta-depleted transplantation in children. TCRdb analysed the PCR reads with MiXCR anew, one entry per CDR3 protein. The sample yields approximately 630,000 distinct CDR3 sequences, around 12% seen once. The specimen was PBMCs, collected before TCRalphabeta/CD19-depleted stem cell transplant. Source of these receptors: a girl aged 2-10 years with congenital amegakaryocytic thrombocytopenia, due to receive a stem cell transplant. Each CDR3 is given with its conserved first and last residue. A D gene is named only where the DNA matches it firmly. Clone size is stated in some rows and not others, as once, few, many or a class when expanded.

V gene	D gene	clone size	J gene	CDR3 protein	CDR3 DNA
TRBV20-1	TRBD2	many	TRBJ2-3	CSAISLAGASTDTQYF	TGCAGTGCTATTTCCCTAGCGGGAGCCAGCACAGATACGCAGTATTTT
TRBV5-1	TRBD1	many	TRBJ2-3	CASSSDRRTQYF	TGCGCCAGCAGCTCGGACAGGCGGACGCAGTATTTT
TRBV20-1	NA	many	TRBJ1-4	CSASRVEKLFF	TGCAGTGCTAGTCGGGTTGAAAAACTGTTTTTT
TRBV6-5	NA	NA	TRBJ2-7	CASSSPRGGIYEQYF	TGTGCCAGCAGTTCCCCCAGAGGGGGGATCTACGAGCAGTACTTC
TRBV29-1	TRBD1	NA	TRBJ2-3	CSVDRFQDTQYF	TGCAGCGTGGACAGGTTCCAAGATACGCAGTATTTT
TRBV3-1	TRBD2	NA	TRBJ2-1	CASSQTLAGAKNEQFF	TGTGCCAGCAGCCAGACGTTAGCGGGAGCTAAGAATGAGCAGTTCTTC
TRBV4-1	TRBD1	many	TRBJ1-6	CASSQVQGFGSPLHF	TGCGCCAGCAGCCAAGTACAGGGGTTTGGCTCACCCCTCCACTTT
TRBV11-2	NA	NA	TRBJ2-5	CASRDPRGWETQYF	TGTGCCAGCAGGGACCCCCGGGGCTGGGAGACCCAGTACTTC
TRBV2	NA	NA	TRBJ2-2	CASRRGSTGELFF	TGTGCCAGCAGAAGGGGGTCCACCGGGGAGCTGTTTTTT
TRBV28	NA	NA	TRBJ2-7	CPSSPLRGRTYEQYF	TGTCCCAGCAGCCCACTCAGGGGAAGGACCTACGAGCAGTACTTC
TRBV6-2/TRBV6-3	NA	few	TRBJ2-5	CASTSTPGYETQYF	TGTGCCAGCACCTCCACTCCGGGGTATGAGACCCAGTACTTC
TRBV6-4	NA	NA	TRBJ2-5	CASSESRGETQYF	TGTGCCAGCAGTGAATCCCGAGGAGAGACCCAGTACTTC
TRBV5-1	NA	many	TRBJ2-7	CASSERFQSYEQYF	TGCGCCAGCAGCGAGCGATTCCAGTCCTACGAGCAGTACTTC
TRBV20-1	NA	NA	TRBJ2-7	CSALEYEEQYF	TGCAGTGCCCTTGAGTACGAAGAGCAGTACTTC
TRBV20-1	NA	many	TRBJ2-7	CSAEGGYSSYEQYF	TGCAGTGCCGAGGGCGGATATAGCTCCTACGAGCAGTACTTC
TRBV6-5	NA	many	TRBJ1-2	CASSYKGGYGYTF	TGTGCCAGCAGTTATAAGGGTGGCTATGGCTACACCTTC
TRBV6-6	TRBD2	NA	TRBJ2-7	CATVGREGPAQYF	TGTGCCACCGTGGGGCGGGAGGGCCCAGCGCAGTACTTC
TRBV5-1	NA	NA	TRBJ2-1	CASSLSGASNNEQFF	TGCGCCAGCAGCTTGTCAGGAGCGTCTAACAATGAGCAGTTCTTC
TRBV20-1	NA	few	TRBJ2-3	CSARPLTSTDTQYF	TGCAGTGCTCGCCCACTCACTAGCACAGATACGCAGTATTTT
TRBV7-2	NA	many	TRBJ2-5	CASSLGLGGGQYF	TGTGCCAGCAGCTTAGGTCTCGGGGGTGGCCAGTACTTC
TRBV12-3/TRBV12-4	NA	many	TRBJ2-1	CASSFGLLYNEQFF	TGTGCCAGCAGCTTCGGGCTTTTATACAATGAGCAGTTCTTC
TRBV20-1	TRBD2	few	TRBJ2-1	CSASSVPGGARYNEQFF	TGCAGTGCTAGTAGCGTTCCGGGAGGCGCGCGCTACAATGAGCAGTTCTTC
TRBV7-2	NA	many	TRBJ1-5	CASSLASNQPQHF	TGTGCCAGCAGCCTGGCTAGCAATCAGCCCCAGCATTTT